This entry concerns a single TCR beta chain. This entry comes from a study of blood T cell repertoires in COVID-19. About the study: COVID-19 samples from acute and convalescent phases originated in the United States, Italy and Spain. T cells, B-cell-depleted T cells, or PBMCs provided the cDNA or gDNA that served as material.

Study processing details: Reference gene primer amplification gave estimated nucleated cell counts. Here immunoSEQ multiplex PCR was the method, and the copy in TCRdb shows in-frame clones only, minus some. D and trimming were read from the DNA, whereas the V and J calls and clone size are those reported in that table. This table holds approximately 170,000 clones, 82% found once. V lost 4 bases and J lost 3; bases outside the gene matches: 7. The V gene's germline CDR1 is SGHRS and CDR2 YFSETQ. The CDR3 extends over 16 amino acids. This chain links TRBV5-1 with TRBJ2-1, with 10 positions matching TRBD2. This clonotype originated in a woman at least 80 years old with active or convalescent COVID-19. The sequenced material came from peripheral blood. This CDR3 is CASSPSGRAIYNEQFF. The DNA for the CDR3 is TGCGCCAGCAGCCCAAGCGGGAGGGCGATCTACAATGAGCAGTTCTTC.